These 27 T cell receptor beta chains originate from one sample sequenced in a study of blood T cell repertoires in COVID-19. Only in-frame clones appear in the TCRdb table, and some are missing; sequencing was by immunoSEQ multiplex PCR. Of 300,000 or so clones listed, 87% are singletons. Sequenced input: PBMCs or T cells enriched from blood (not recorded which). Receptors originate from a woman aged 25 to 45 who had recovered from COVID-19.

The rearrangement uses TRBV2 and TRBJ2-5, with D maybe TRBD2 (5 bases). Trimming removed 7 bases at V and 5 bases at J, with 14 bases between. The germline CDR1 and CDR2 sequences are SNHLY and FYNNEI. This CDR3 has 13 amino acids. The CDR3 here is CASTSEGRETQYF. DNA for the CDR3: TGTGCCAGCACCTCAGAGGGTCGCGAGACCCAGTACTTC.

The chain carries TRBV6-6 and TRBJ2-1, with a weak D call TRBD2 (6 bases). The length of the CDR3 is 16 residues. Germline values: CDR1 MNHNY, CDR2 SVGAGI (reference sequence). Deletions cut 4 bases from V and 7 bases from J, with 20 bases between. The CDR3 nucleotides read TGTGCCAGCAGTTGGGGTATGGGAGGACTCCAGAATGAGCAGTTCTTC. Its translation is CASSWGMGGLQNEQFF.

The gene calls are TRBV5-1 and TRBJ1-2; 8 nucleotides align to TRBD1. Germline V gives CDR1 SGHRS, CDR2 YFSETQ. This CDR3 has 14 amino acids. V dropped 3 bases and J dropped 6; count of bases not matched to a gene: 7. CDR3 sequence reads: CASSSPDRVNGYTF. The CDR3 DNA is TGCGCCAGCAGCTCCCCGGACAGGGTGAATGGCTACACCTTC.

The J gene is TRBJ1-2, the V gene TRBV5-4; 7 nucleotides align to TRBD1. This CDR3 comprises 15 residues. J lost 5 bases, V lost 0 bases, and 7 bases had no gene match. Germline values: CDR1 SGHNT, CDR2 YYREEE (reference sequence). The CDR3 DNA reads TGTGCCAGCAGCTTGGGGACAGGCCCGGGGTATGGCTACACCTTC. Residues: CASSLGTGPGYGYTF.

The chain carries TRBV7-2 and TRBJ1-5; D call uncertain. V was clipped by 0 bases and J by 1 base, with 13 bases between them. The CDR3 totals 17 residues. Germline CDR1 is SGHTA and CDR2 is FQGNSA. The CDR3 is CASSLAQNFVSNQPQHF. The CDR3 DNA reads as TGTGCCAGCAGCTTAGCACAAAATTTTGTCAGCAATCAGCCCCAGCATTTT.

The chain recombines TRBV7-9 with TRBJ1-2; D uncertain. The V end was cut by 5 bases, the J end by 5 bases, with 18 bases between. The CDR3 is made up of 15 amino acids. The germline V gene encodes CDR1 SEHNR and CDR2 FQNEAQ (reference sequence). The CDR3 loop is CASSPARGSPYGYTF. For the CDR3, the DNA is TGTGCCAGCAGCCCCGCGAGAGGGAGTCCTTATGGCTACACCTTC.

The CDR3 reads CASSLRGAGELFF. CDR3 nucleotide sequence: TGTGCCAGCAGTTTACGGGGTGCCGGGGAGCTGTTTTTT. This chain uses TRBV27 with TRBJ2-2, with D perhaps TRBD2 (5 bases). The CDR3 has 13 residues. Trimming cost V 2 bases and J 6 bases, with 7 bases left between them. Germline V lookup: CDR1 MNHEY, CDR2 SMNVEV (reference sequence).

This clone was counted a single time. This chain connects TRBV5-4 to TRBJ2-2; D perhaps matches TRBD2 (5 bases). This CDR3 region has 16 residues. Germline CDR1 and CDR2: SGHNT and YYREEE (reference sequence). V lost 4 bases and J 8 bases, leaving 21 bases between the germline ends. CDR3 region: CASSPGWRSGGGELFF. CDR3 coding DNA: TGTGCCAGCAGCCCCGGGTGGAGGTCCGGTGGGGGGGAGCTGTTTTTT.

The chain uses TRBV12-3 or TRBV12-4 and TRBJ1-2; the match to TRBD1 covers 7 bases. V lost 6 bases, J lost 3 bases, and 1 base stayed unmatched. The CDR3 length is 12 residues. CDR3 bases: TGTGCCAGCAGAGGGACAGACTATGGCTACACCTTC. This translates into CASRGTDYGYTF.

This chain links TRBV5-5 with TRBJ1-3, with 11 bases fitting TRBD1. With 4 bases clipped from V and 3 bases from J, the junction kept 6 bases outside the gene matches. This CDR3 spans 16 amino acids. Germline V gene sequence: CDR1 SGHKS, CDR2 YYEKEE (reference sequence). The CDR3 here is CASSPDRGLNGNTIYF. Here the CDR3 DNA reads TGTGCCAGCAGCCCGGACAGGGGGCTCAATGGAAACACCATATATTTT.

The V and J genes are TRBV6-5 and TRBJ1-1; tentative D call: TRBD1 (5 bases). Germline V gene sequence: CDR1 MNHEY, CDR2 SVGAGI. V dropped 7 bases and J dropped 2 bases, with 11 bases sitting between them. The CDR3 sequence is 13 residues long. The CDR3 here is CASKVTGNTEAFF. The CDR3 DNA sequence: TGTGCCAGCAAGGTTACAGGTAACACTGAAGCTTTCTTT.

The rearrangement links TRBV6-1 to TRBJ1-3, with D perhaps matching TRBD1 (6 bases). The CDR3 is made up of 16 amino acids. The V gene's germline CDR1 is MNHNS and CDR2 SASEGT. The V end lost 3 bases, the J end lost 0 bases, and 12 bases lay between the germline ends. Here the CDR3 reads CASSDAGQSSGNTIYF. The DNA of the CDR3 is TGTGCCAGCAGTGACGCCGGACAGTCCTCTGGAAACACCATATATTTT.

CDR3 DNA: TGTGCCAGCAGTAAGAGGGGGGGGGACACTGAAGCTTTCTTT. It encodes CASSKRGGDTEAFF. V gene TRBV6-5 combines with J gene TRBJ1-1; D may be TRBD1 (6 bases). V lost 5 bases to trimming and J lost 3 bases, with 13 bases between them. Germline assignment: CDR1 MNHEY and CDR2 SVGAGI. The CDR3 is made up of 14 amino acids.

The CDR3 loop is CAWTQGARSNQPQHF. DNA of the CDR3: TGTGCCTGGACGCAGGGGGCGCGAAGCAATCAGCCCCAGCATTTT. The rearrangement joins TRBV30 to TRBJ1-5; 8 nucleotides line up with TRBD1. V gave up 4 bases and J gave up 1 base; unmatched junction bases: 6. Per the germline V gene, CDR1 is GTSNPN and CDR2 is SVGIG (reference sequence). The CDR3 loop spans 15 amino acids.

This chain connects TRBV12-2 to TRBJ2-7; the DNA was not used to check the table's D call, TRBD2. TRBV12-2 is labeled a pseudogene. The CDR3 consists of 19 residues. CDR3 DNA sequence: TGTGCAAGTCGCTTAGGTTCGCCCGAGACTAGCCTAACGTCCTACGAGCAGTACTTC. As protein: CASRLGSPETSLTSYEQYF.

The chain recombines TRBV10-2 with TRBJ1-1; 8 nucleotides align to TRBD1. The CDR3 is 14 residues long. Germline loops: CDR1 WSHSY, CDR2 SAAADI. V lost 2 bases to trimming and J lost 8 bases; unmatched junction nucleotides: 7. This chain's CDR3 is CASSEAQGAAEAFF. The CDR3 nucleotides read TGCGCCAGCAGTGAGGCTCAGGGGGCTGCGGAAGCTTTCTTT.

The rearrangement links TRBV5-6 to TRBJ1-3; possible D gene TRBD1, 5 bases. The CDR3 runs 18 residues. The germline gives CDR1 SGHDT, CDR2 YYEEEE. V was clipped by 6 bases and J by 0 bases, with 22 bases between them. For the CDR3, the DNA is TGTGCCAGCAACCGGGGGGGATTGCAGATCTCCTCTGGAAACACCATATATTTT. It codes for CASNRGGLQISSGNTIYF.

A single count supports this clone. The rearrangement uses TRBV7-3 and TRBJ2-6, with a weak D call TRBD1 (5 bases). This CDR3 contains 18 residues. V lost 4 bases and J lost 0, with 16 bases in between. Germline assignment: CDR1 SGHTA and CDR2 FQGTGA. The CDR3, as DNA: TGTGCCAGCAGCTGGGGCCCAGCCCCTAACTCTGGGGCCAACGTCCTGACTTTC. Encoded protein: CASSWGPAPNSGANVLTF.

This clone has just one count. The CDR3 sequence: CASRETMTERNTEAFF. CDR3 bases: TGCGCCAGCAGGGAAACAATGACAGAAAGGAACACTGAAGCTTTCTTT. The rearrangement joins TRBV10-2 to TRBJ1-1; D perhaps matches TRBD1 (5 bases). Germline V CDR1 and CDR2: WSHSY, SAAADI. Trimming removed 6 bases at V and 1 base at J, with 18 bases between. The CDR3 length is 16 residues.

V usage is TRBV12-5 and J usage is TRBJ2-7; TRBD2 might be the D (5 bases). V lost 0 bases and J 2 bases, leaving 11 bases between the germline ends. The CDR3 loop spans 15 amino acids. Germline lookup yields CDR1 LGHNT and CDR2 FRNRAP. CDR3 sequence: CASGLVIGIAYEQYF. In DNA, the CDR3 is TGTGCTAGTGGTTTGGTAATCGGGATCGCCTACGAGCAGTACTTC.

Here the CDR3 DNA reads TGTGCCAGCAGCCAGGGTACGCCCAAAAACATTCAGTACTTC. Protein sequence: CASSQGTPKNIQYF. This sequence joins TRBV6-6 and TRBJ2-4, with a tentative D call TRBD1 (5 bases). Germline loops: CDR1 MNHNY, CDR2 SVGAGI (reference sequence). V gave up 6 bases and J gave up 2 bases, with 11 bases separating them. CDR3 size: 14 residues.

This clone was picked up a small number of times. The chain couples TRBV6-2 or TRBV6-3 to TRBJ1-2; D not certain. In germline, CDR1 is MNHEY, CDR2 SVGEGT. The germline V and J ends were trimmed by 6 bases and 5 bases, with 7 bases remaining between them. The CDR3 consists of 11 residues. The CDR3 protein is CASSLNYGYTF. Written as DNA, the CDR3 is TGTGCCAGCAGCTTAAATTATGGCTACACCTTC.

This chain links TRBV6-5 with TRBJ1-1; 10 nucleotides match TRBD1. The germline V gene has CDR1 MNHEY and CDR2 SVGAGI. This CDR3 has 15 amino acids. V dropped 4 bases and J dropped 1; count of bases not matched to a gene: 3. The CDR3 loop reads CASSSRDRGNTEAFF. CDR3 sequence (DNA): TGTGCCAGCAGTTCAAGGGACAGGGGGAACACTGAAGCTTTCTTT.

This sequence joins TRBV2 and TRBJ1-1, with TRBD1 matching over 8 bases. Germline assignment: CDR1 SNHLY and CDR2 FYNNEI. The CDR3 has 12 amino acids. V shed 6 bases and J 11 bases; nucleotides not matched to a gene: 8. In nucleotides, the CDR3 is TGTGCCAGCAGAGGGACAGGCCGGTGGGCTTTCTTT. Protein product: CASRGTGRWAFF.

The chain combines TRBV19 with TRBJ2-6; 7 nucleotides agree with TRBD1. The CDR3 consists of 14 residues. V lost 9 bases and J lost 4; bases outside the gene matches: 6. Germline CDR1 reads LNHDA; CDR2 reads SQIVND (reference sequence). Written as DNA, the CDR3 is TGTGCCAGCCGAACAGGGGCCGGGGCCAACGTCCTGACTTTC. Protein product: CASRTGAGANVLTF. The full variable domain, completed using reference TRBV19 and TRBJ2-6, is DGGITQSPKYLFRKEGQNVTLSCEQNLNHDAMYWYRQDPGQGLRLIYYSQIVNDFQKGDIAEGYSVSREKKESFPLTVTSAQKNPTAFYLCASRTGAGANVLTFGAGSRLTVL.

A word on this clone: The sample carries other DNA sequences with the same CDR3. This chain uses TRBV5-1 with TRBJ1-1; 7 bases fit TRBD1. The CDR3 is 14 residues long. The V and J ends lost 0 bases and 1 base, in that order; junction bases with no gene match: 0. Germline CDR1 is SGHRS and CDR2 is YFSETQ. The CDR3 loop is CASSLAGGNTEAFF. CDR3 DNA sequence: TGCGCCAGCAGCTTGGCAGGGGGGAACACTGAAGCTTTCTTT.

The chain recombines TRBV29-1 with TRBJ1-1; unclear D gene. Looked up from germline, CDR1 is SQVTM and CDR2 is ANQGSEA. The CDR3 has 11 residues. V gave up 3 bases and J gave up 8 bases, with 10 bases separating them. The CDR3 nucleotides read TGCAGCGTTGATCCCTTCGTAGAAGCTTTCTTT. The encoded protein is CSVDPFVEAFF.